Reported below is one TCR beta chain. The antigen remains unidentified. This sample is drawn from a study of shared clonotypes between healthy human individuals. General observations from the study: Lower generation probabilities were found for non-shared clonotypes than for those shared by all four donors.

Sorted-subset replicate PCR reactions contained 200 ng DNA, corresponding to some 30,000 T cell genomes. Clones were read by immunoSEQ multiplex PCR, and TCRdb kept only the in-frame ones, dropping some. The repertoire has about 1.1 million clones, 75% to 85% of them found once; the top ten carry 0.5% to 0.6%. Trimming cost V 2 bases and J 6 bases, with 13 bases left between them. The germline V gene encodes CDR1 MNHNY and CDR2 SVGAGI (reference sequence). The CDR3 length is 15 residues. The clonotype comes from a man younger than 35 in good health. Some clones in this sample may be carry-over from other donors' samples. Sequenced input: memory CD4+ T cells from PBMCs. Sample subset: CD45RA-negative fraction. This chain links TRBV6-6 with TRBJ1-4; D perhaps matches TRBD1 (5 bases). The CDR3 is CASSYRGRGDEKLFF. The CDR3 nucleotides are TGTGCCAGCAGTTACCGAGGGCGGGGGGATGAAAAACTGTTTTTT.